Each of the 30 T cell receptor beta chains below was sequenced from the same sample in a study of PD-1 blockade in classical Hodgkin lymphoma (dated by TCRdb to the early 2020s). What the time point label conveys for this sample: cycle 4 day 1 (C4D1), after five to seven weeks of nivolumab. Every trial patient had relapsed following autologous stem cell transplantation, and prior brentuximab vedotin exposure was what differed among cohorts A, B and C. Library method: the immunoSEQ multiplex PCR assay. In its TCRdb copy, this immuneACCESS table keeps in-frame sequences only and misses some clones. Where compared with another copy, unresolved V genes explain less than half of these, and the others have no known cause. The sample yields about 96,000 clones; 85% to 95% were counted once. The top ten clonotypes cover 1.5% to 2.5% of the sample. Here the sequenced sample was peripheral blood mononuclear cells (PBMCs), taken before the fourth cycle of nivolumab. Every receptor here comes from a human donor with classical Hodgkin lymphoma.

This clone occurred once. This sequence joins TRBV10-3 and TRBJ1-1; D unclear. V gave up 3 bases and J gave up 0 bases, with 11 bases separating them. The CDR3 loop spans 15 amino acids. Germline V gene data show CDR1 as ENHRY and CDR2 as SYGVKD. The CDR3 DNA reads TGTGCCATCAGTGAAATGGACGGGATGAACACTGAAGCTTTCTTT. Translating it yields CAISEMDGMNTEAFF.

This sequence joins TRBV7-9 and TRBJ1-1; D not certain. The V and J ends lost 7 bases and 0 bases respectively, with 12 bases between them. CDR3 length: 14 amino acids. CDR1 is SEHNR, CDR2 FQNEAQ, per germline (reference sequence). In nucleotides, the CDR3 is TGTGCCAGCAACTTGGATAGGGTGAACACTGAAGCTTTCTTT. This sequence encodes CASNLDRVNTEAFF.

The V gene is TRBV29-1, the J gene TRBJ2-1; either TRBD1 or TRBD2 may supply D (5 bases each). This CDR3 has 15 residues. Germline loops: CDR1 SQVTM, CDR2 ANQGSEA. V lost 6 bases, J lost 7 bases, and 22 bases lay in between. The CDR3 loop is CSVDVGLGLLNEQFF. In nucleotides, the CDR3 is TGCAGCGTCGATGTGGGGCTCGGACTCCTTAATGAGCAGTTCTTC.

The rearrangement links TRBV28 to TRBJ2-3, with D tentatively TRBD2 (6 bases). V shed 6 bases and J shed 0 bases, with 16 bases lying between them. From germline, CDR1 is MDHEN and CDR2 SYDVKM. The CDR3 spans 16 residues. The DNA of the CDR3 is TGTGCCAGCAGCGCAACGGGGGATAGTAGCACAGATACGCAGTATTTT. This sequence encodes CASSATGDSSTDTQYF.

This chain joins TRBV25-1 and TRBJ2-3, with D tentatively TRBD1 (5 bases). V lost 3 bases to trimming and J lost 2 bases, with 18 bases between them. Germline CDR1 MGHDK, CDR2 SYGVNS. There are 17 residues in the CDR3. Written as DNA, the CDR3 is TGTGCCAGCAGTGAGGGCTGGCTTGGGGCTTACACAGATACGCAGTATTTT. Protein sequence: CASSEGWLGAYTDTQYF.

This clone has more than one count but fewer than ten. J is TRBJ1-2 and V is TRBV19, with D perhaps TRBD1 (5 bases). Deletions cut 0 bases from V and 7 bases from J, with 6 bases between. Germline CDR1 and CDR2: LNHDA and SQIVND (reference sequence). The CDR3 runs to 12 residues. CDR3: CASSIDGAGYTF. The CDR3, as DNA: TGTGCCAGTAGTATAGACGGGGCTGGCTACACCTTC.

The chain couples TRBV9 to TRBJ2-7; D unclear. Deletions cut 3 bases from V and 0 bases from J, with 10 bases between. In germline, CDR1 is SGDLS, CDR2 YYNGEE. The CDR3 length is 14 residues. CDR3 loop: CASSAVGFSYEQYF. As DNA, the CDR3 is TGTGCCAGCAGCGCCGTCGGCTTCTCCTACGAGCAGTACTTC.

Only one count was recorded for this clone. CDR3: CTSSRERGSTDTQYF. CDR3 bases: TGCACCAGCAGCCGGGAACGGGGTAGCACAGATACGCAGTATTTT. The V gene is TRBV1, the J gene TRBJ2-3; TRBD2 was called by the table and not checked on the DNA. TRBV1 represents a pseudogene. The CDR3 has 15 residues.

This sequence joins TRBV6-5 and TRBJ1-1; perhaps TRBD1 as D (6 bases). Between the trimmed V and J ends, which lost 11 bases and 1 base, there was a span of 20 bases. The CDR3 runs 15 residues. From germline, CDR1 is MNHEY and CDR2 SVGAGI. The CDR3 coding sequence is TGTGCCGGCGAGGGGGATCTTGTCGAGAACACTGAAGCTTTCTTT. Translating it yields CAGEGDLVENTEAFF.

The count of this clone is one. The rearrangement links TRBV5-1 to TRBJ2-7, with D possibly matching TRBD2 (7 bases). Trimming cost V 7 bases and J 5 bases, with 19 bases left between them. Germline values: CDR1 SGHRS, CDR2 YFSETQ. The CDR3 has 14 amino acids. Here the CDR3 DNA reads TGCGCCAGCCCCGGGGGCGGGGGAGGGCACGAGCAGTACTTC. The encoded protein is CASPGGGGGHEQYF.

This rearrangement joins TRBV21-1 to TRBJ2-3; the table calls TRBD2, which could not be checked here. TRBV21-1 is termed a pseudogene. The CDR3 spans 15 residues. The CDR3 nucleotides are TGTGCCAGGAGTGGACTAGCGGGATGCACAGATACGCAGTATTTT. Its translation: CARSGLAGCTDTQYF.

The gene calls are TRBV7-9 and TRBJ2-5; D might be TRBD1 or TRBD2, each matching 6 bases. The CDR3 spans 16 residues. Germline V gene lookup returns CDR1 SEHNR and CDR2 FQNEAQ (reference sequence). The ends were cut back, 5 bases at V and 7 bases at J, with 23 bases in the middle. CDR3 sequence reads: CASSPPRGREGGTQYF. The CDR3 DNA sequence: TGTGCCAGCAGCCCCCCCAGAGGGCGGGAAGGGGGGACCCAGTACTTC.

The chain uses TRBV19 and TRBJ2-7, with a tentative D call TRBD2 (6 bases). Between the trimmed V and J ends, which lost 7 bases and 6 bases, there was a span of 22 bases. The CDR3 is 15 residues long. Germline V gene data show CDR1 as LNHDA and CDR2 as SQIVND (reference sequence). Here the CDR3 reads CASTPFQGGGSEQYF. In nucleotides, the CDR3 is TGTGCCAGTACCCCCTTTCAGGGTGGAGGGAGCGAGCAGTACTTC.

V is TRBV2 and J is TRBJ2-1, with no clear D. Germline CDR1 SNHLY, CDR2 FYNNEI. The CDR3 extends over 13 amino acids. Trimming shortened V by 6 bases and J by 4 bases, and 10 bases separated the two germline ends. The CDR3 loop is CASRNPGYNEQFF. CDR3 DNA sequence: TGTGCCAGCAGAAATCCTGGGTACAATGAGCAGTTCTTC.

This clone was counted a few times. The chain joins TRBV6-6 to TRBJ1-2, with D possibly TRBD1 on 6 matching bases. CDR3 size: 12 residues. V lost 7 bases to trimming and J lost 2 bases, with 8 bases between them. Looked up from germline, CDR1 is MNHNY and CDR2 is SVGAGI (reference sequence). The CDR3 loop is CASKGGNYGYTF. DNA for the CDR3: TGTGCCAGCAAGGGGGGGAACTATGGCTACACCTTC.

The chain recombines TRBV21-1 with TRBJ1-5. TRBV21-1 is termed a pseudogene. The length of the CDR3 is 16 residues. Here the CDR3 DNA reads TGTGCCAGCAGCAAAGTGGGAGGGGGCGACAATCAGCCCCAGCATTTT. Translation: CASSKVGGGDNQPQHF.

The rearrangement links TRBV7-2 to TRBJ2-1; D is perhaps TRBD2 (6 bases). Germline loops: CDR1 SGHTA, CDR2 FQGNSA. This CDR3 comprises 15 residues. Trimming stripped 1 base from V and 8 bases from J, with 15 bases between. CDR3 sequence: CASSLEWGEFYEQFF. Here the CDR3 DNA reads TGTGCCAGCAGCTTAGAATGGGGGGAGTTCTATGAGCAGTTCTTC.

J is TRBJ2-7 and V is TRBV5-1, with TRBD2 identical over 7 bases. Germline V lookup: CDR1 SGHRS, CDR2 YFSETQ. The CDR3 has 12 amino acids. Trimming cost V 5 bases and J 4 bases; bases outside gene matches: 3. In DNA form, the CDR3 reads TGCGCCAGCAGTACTAGCGATTACGAGCAGTACTTC. It encodes CASSTSDYEQYF.

V is TRBV6-4 and J is TRBJ2-3; 9 bases line up with TRBD1. The CDR3 runs 13 residues. In germline, CDR1 is MRHNA, CDR2 SNTAGT. V shed 6 bases, J shed 3 bases, and the junction held 1 base outside the gene matches. CDR3 coding DNA: TGTGCCAGCAGGGACAGGGGAACAGATACGCAGTATTTT. Translated: CASRDRGTDTQYF.

A single count supports this clone. The J gene is TRBJ1-4, the V gene TRBV4-2; D unresolved. V lost 0 bases and J 8 bases, leaving 13 bases between the germline ends. CDR3 length: 15 amino acids. CDR1 LGHNA and CDR2 YNFKEQ come from the germline V gene. The CDR3 DNA is TGTGCCAGCAGCCAAGATGCAGGTAGTGGGGAAAAACTGTTTTTT. Translating gives CASSQDAGSGEKLFF.

J is TRBJ2-7 and V is TRBV30, with TRBD2 identical over 11 bases. CDR1 and CDR2 (germline): GTSNPN, SVGIG (reference sequence). This CDR3 region has 17 residues. J gave up 0 bases and V 0 bases, and 7 bases lay outside the gene matches. CDR3 amino acids: CAWSVLLAGDSSYEQYF. The CDR3 DNA reads TGTGCCTGGAGTGTATTACTAGCGGGAGATAGCTCCTACGAGCAGTACTTC.

The chain couples TRBV28 to TRBJ1-3; 7 bases are shared with TRBD1. Germline V gene sequence: CDR1 MDHEN, CDR2 SYDVKM. The CDR3 contains 16 residues. The V segment lost 4 bases and the J segment 4 bases; nucleotides outside the gene matches: 10. CDR3 DNA: TGTGCCAGCAGTTCAAACAGGGGAGTGACGGGAAACACCATATATTTT. It yields the protein CASSSNRGVTGNTIYF.

This clone was detected only once. The rearrangement uses TRBV5-1 and TRBJ2-1, with D possibly called TRBD1 or TRBD2 (5 bases each). The CDR3 is 16 amino acids. Germline lookup yields CDR1 SGHRS and CDR2 YFSETQ. Trimming removed 0 bases at V and 7 bases at J, with 17 bases between. Here the CDR3 reads CASSLGGNAANNEQFF. The CDR3 DNA reads TGCGCCAGCAGCTTGGGGGGGAACGCGGCTAATAATGAGCAGTTCTTC.

V and J are TRBV19 and TRBJ1-3; the D is unclear. Per germline, CDR1 LNHDA and CDR2 SQIVND (reference sequence). The CDR3 runs 14 residues. V shed 5 bases and J shed 2 bases, with 10 bases lying between them. The CDR3 is CASSSTFAGNTIYF. The CDR3, as DNA: TGTGCCAGTAGTTCGACATTCGCTGGAAACACCATATATTTT. Full variable domain (remainder filled in from reference TRBV19 and TRBJ1-3): DGGITQSPKYLFRKEGQNVTLSCEQNLNHDAMYWYRQDPGQGLRLIYYSQIVNDFQKGDIAEGYSVSREKKESFPLTVTSAQKNPTAFYLCASSSTFAGNTIYFGEGSWLTVV.

This chain connects TRBV5-1 to TRBJ2-7; 8 bases line up with TRBD1. After removal of 2 bases from V and 7 bases from J, the junction contained 8 bases not matched to a gene. The CDR3 totals 14 residues. Per germline, CDR1 SGHRS and CDR2 YFSETQ. This CDR3 is CASSFGTGLGEQYF. CDR3 nucleotides: TGCGCCAGCAGCTTCGGGACAGGCCTCGGTGAGCAGTACTTC.

The V call is TRBV9, the J call TRBJ2-1; 8 positions match TRBD2. The CDR3 extends over 16 amino acids. J gave up 10 bases and V 0 bases, and 12 bases lay outside the gene matches. Germline V CDR1 and CDR2: SGDLS, YYNGEE. In DNA form, the CDR3 reads TGTGCCAGCAGCGTAGCGGGGGGCAATAAGCGGGGGGAGCAGTTCTTC. It codes for CASSVAGGNKRGEQFF.

The gene calls are TRBV7-3 and TRBJ2-3, with D perhaps matching TRBD1 (6 bases). CDR1 is SGHTA, CDR2 FQGTGA, per germline. The CDR3 has 17 amino acids. Trimming stripped 5 bases from V and 2 bases from J, with 20 bases between. The DNA of the CDR3 is TGTGCCAGCAGCCCGACCCCCGGGACAAGCGCCACAGATACGCAGTATTTT. It encodes CASSPTPGTSATDTQYF. Complete variable domain (other parts from reference TRBV7-3 and TRBJ2-3): GAGVSQTPSNKVTEKGKYVELRCDPISGHTALYWYRQSLGQGPEFLIYFQGTGAADDSGLPNDRFFAVRPEGSVSTLKIQRTERGDSAVYLCASSPTPGTSATDTQYFGPGTRLTVL.

The rearrangement uses TRBV4-2 and TRBJ2-1; possibly TRBD1 for D (6 bases). The CDR3 is 16 amino acids. The germline gives CDR1 LGHNA, CDR2 YNFKEQ. V lost 3 bases and J lost 3, with 15 bases in between. CDR3 region: CASSQVTGHNYNEQFF. In DNA, the CDR3 is TGTGCCAGCAGCCAGGTAACAGGGCACAACTACAATGAGCAGTTCTTC.

The chain links TRBV2 to TRBJ1-5, with D perhaps matching TRBD1 (6 bases). The CDR3 has 13 amino acids. V lost 6 bases and J lost 4, with 10 bases in between. CDR1 SNHLY and CDR2 FYNNEI come from the germline V gene. The CDR3 spells CASSRDTNQPQHF. The DNA of the CDR3 is TGTGCCAGCAGCCGGGACACTAATCAGCCCCAGCATTTT.

The V call is TRBV28, the J call TRBJ2-5, with D possibly being TRBD1 (6 bases). The CDR3 spans 13 residues. Looked up from germline, CDR1 is MDHEN and CDR2 is SYDVKM. V lost 4 bases and J lost 5, with 11 bases in between. The CDR3 protein is CASSSRGGETQYF. CDR3 DNA sequence: TGTGCCAGCAGTTCCAGGGGTGGGGAGACCCAGTACTTC.